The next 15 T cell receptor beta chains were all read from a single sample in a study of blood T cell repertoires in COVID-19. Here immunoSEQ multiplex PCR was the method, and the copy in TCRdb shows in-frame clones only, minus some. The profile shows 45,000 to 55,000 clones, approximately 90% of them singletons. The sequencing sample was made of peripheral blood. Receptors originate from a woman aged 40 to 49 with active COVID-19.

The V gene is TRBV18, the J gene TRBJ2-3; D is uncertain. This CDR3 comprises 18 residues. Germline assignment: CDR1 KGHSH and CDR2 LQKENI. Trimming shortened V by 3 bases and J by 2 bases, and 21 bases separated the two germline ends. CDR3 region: CASSPVMIAATSTDTQYF. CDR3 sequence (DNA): TGTGCCAGCTCACCGGTAATGATTGCGGCAACCTCCACAGATACGCAGTATTTT.

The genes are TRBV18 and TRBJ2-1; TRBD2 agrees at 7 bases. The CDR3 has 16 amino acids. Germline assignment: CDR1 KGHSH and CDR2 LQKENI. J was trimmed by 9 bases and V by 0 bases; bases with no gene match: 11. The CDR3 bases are TGTGCCAGCTCACCACCCTTGACTAGCTTGGGGCCTGAGCAGTTCTTC. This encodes CASSPPLTSLGPEQFF.

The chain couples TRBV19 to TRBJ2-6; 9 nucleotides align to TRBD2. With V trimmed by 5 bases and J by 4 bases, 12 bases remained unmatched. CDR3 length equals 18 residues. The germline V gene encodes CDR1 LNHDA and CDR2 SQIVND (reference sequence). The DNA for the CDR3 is TGTGCCAGTAGTTCTCGTAGCGGGGGCACCGAGGGGGCCAACGTCCTGACTTTC. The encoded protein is CASSSRSGGTEGANVLTF.

CDR3 in amino acids: CASSHFVSAAGGPDTGELFF. CDR3 in DNA: TGCGCCAGCAGCCATTTTGTATCGGCGGCGGGGGGGCCGGACACCGGGGAGCTGTTTTTT. The chain uses TRBV4-1 and TRBJ2-2; 9 bases agree with TRBD2. The CDR3 length is 20 residues. The germline V gene encodes CDR1 MGHRA and CDR2 YSYEKL. J gave up 3 bases and V 3 bases, and 17 bases lay outside the gene matches.

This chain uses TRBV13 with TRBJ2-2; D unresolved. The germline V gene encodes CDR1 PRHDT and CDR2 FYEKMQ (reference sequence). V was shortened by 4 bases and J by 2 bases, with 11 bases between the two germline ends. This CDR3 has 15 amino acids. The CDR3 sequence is CASSSLGGNTGELFF. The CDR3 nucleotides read TGTGCCAGCAGCTCCCTTGGCGGTAACACCGGGGAGCTGTTTTTT. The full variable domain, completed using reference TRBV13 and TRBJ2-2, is AAGVIQSPRHLIKEKRETATLKCYPIPRHDTVYWYQQGPGQDPQFLISFYEKMQSDKGSIPDRFSAQQFSDYHSELNMSSLELGDSALYFCASSSLGGNTGELFFGEGSRLTVL.

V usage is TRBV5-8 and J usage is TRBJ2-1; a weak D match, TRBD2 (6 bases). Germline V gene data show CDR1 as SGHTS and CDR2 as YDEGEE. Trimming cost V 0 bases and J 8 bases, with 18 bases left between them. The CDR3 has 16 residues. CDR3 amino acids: CASSLGSRTEGDEQFF. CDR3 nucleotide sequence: TGTGCCAGCAGCTTGGGGTCTCGAACGGAGGGCGATGAGCAGTTCTTC.

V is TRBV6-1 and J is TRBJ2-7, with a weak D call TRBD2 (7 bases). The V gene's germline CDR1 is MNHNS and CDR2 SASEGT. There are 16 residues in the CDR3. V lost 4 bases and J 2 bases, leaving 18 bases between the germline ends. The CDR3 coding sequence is TGTGCCAGCAGTGGGGGGCTAGCGGTATTAACCTACGAGCAGTACTTC. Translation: CASSGGLAVLTYEQYF.

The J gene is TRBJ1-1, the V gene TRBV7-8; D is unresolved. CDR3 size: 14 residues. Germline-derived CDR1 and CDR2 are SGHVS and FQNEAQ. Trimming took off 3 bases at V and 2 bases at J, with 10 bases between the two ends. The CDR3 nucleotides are TGTGCCAGCAGCTTCGGGGAGGCTAACACTGAAGCTTTCTTT. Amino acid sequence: CASSFGEANTEAFF. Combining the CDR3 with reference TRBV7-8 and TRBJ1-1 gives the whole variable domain GAGVSQSPRYKVAKRGQDVALRCDPISGHVSLFWYQQALGQGPEFLTYFQNEAQLDKSGLPSDRFFAERPEGSVSTLKIQRTQQEDSAVYLCASSFGEANTEAFFGQGTRLTVV.

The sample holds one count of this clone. CDR3 sequence: CASSAGLLQETQYF. The CDR3 DNA sequence: TGTGCCAGCAGCGCGGGACTACTCCAAGAGACCCAGTACTTC. The chain employs TRBV6-5 and TRBJ2-5; 7 bases match TRBD2. From germline, CDR1 is MNHEY and CDR2 SVGAGI. The V gene end was trimmed by 6 bases and the J gene end by 1 base; junction bases not matched to a gene: 5. The CDR3 sequence is 14 residues long.

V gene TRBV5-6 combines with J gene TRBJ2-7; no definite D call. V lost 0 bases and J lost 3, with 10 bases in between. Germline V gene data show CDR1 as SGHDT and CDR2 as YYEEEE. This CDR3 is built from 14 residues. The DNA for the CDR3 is TGTGCCAGCAGCTTGGAACAGAACCACTACGAGCAGTACTTC. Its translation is CASSLEQNHYEQYF.

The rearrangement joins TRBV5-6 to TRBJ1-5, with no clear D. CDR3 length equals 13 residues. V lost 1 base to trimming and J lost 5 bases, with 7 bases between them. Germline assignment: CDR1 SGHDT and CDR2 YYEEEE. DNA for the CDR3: TGTGCCAGCAGCTTGCAAAGCTATCAGCCCCAGCATTTT. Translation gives CASSLQSYQPQHF.

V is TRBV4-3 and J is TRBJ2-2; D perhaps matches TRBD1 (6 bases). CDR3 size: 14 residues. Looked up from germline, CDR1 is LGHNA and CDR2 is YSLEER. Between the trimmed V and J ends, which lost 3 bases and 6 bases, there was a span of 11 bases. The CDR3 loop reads CASSHLQGSGELFF. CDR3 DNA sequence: TGCGCCAGCAGCCACTTACAGGGTTCCGGGGAGCTGTTTTTT.

In nucleotides, the CDR3 is TGTGCCAGCAGCGTAGACTTAATAAGAATCAACGAGCAGTACTTC. Amino acid sequence: CASSVDLIRINEQYF. This chain joins TRBV9 and TRBJ2-7; D is unclear. Germline assignment: CDR1 SGDLS and CDR2 YYNGEE. The CDR3 totals 15 residues. Trimming removed 0 bases from V and 5 bases from J, with 15 bases in between.

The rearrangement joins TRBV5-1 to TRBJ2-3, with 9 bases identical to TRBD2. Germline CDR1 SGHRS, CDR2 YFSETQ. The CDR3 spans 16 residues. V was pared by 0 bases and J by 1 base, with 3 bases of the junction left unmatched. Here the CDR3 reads CASSLVVAGGTDTQYF. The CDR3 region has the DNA TGCGCCAGCAGCTTGGTCGTAGCGGGGGGCACAGATACGCAGTATTTT.

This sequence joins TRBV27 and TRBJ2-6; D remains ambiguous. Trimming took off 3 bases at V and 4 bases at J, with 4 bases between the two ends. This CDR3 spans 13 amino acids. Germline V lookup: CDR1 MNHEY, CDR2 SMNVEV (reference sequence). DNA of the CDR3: TGTGCCAGCAGTTTGGCCGGGGCCAACGTCCTGACTTTC. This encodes CASSLAGANVLTF.